The sequence of this TCR beta chain was determined in a study of T cells after yellow fever vaccination. Overall study: Libraries from low-cell-number fractions were prepared with the SMART-Seq v4 Ultra Low Input RNA kit. General observations from the study: There was a possibility that FACS-sorted repertoires contained abundant clonotypes contaminating from the bulk population.

TCRdb analysed the 5' RACE reads with MiXCR anew, one entry per CDR3 protein. The sample holds some 120,000 distinct CDR3 sequences, more than 6.5% seen once. This clonotype was seen repeatedly, ten times or more. Its antigen remains unidentified. V lost 6 bases to trimming and J lost 2 bases, with 14 bases between them. CDR1 SNHLY and CDR2 FYNNEI come from the germline V gene. This CDR3 has 15 amino acids. The sequence came from a man in his late teens or twenties who received the YFV17D yellow fever vaccine. The sequences come from CD4+ T cells sorted from PBMCs, collected approximately 11 days after the first yellow fever vaccination. This rearrangement joins TRBV2 to TRBJ1-5; the D gene is possibly TRBD1 (5 bases). The CDR3 DNA sequence: TGTGCCAGCAGGCGGGACGGATTCGGCAATCAGCCCCAGCATTTT. Translation gives CASRRDGFGNQPQHF. The full variable domain, completed using reference TRBV2 and TRBJ1-5, is EPEVTQTPSHQVTQMGQEVILRCVPISNHLYFYWYRQILGQKVEFLVSFYNNEISEKSEIFDDQFSVERPDGSNFTLKIRSTKLEDSAMYFCASRRDGFGNQPQHFGDGTRLSIL.